This T cell receptor (beta chain) was documented in a study of shared clonotypes between healthy human individuals. V was pared by 0 bases and J by 6 bases, with 10 bases between. CDR3 size: 14 residues. CDR1 is LGHNA and CDR2 is YSLEER in the germline V gene. Study observations and caveats: Naive CD4 clonotypes overlapped across several donors at approximately 5.3%. Generally, naive subsets (rather than memory subsets) showed larger estimated richness.

Produced via immunoSEQ multiplex PCR; TCRdb's table is partial and in-frame only. Among 1.5 million to 1.9 million clones, roughly 98% were seen once, and the ten largest hold less than 0.55%. About this clone: Antigen specificity is unknown.

This receptor was identified in a man aged 30-40 years in good health. Source material: naive CD4+ T cells sorted from blood. As for subset: CD45RA+ positively selected. The rearrangement uses TRBV4-3 and TRBJ2-3; D ambiguous. CDR3 coding DNA: TGCGCCAGCAGCCAAGATCCCCCATCTGATACGCAGTATTTT. It specifies CASSQDPPSDTQYF.